This T cell receptor beta chain was identified during a study of synovial regulatory T cells in juvenile arthritis. Here immunoSEQ multiplex PCR was the method, and the copy in TCRdb shows in-frame clones only, minus some. This sample's table reports about 9,900 clones. Germline V lookup: CDR1 PRHDT, CDR2 FYEKMQ (reference sequence). The CDR3 has 15 residues. No DNA appears here. Findings and limits, study-wide: Blood Treg cells that were inflammation-associated showed lower TCR diversity than other blood Treg cells. Synovial Tregs shared more CDR3 sequences with iaTregs than other blood Tregs. Largely private between patients, iaTreg TCR repertoires showed partial overlap with synovial Teff and blood CPL repertoires.

About this clone itself: Its antigen is not identified.

This chain connects TRBV13 to TRBJ1-2; no DNA is available, so the TRBD1 call from TCRdb remains unchecked. The TCR was taken from a donor under 30 with juvenile idiopathic arthritis. Material: Treg cells from blood. Indicated subset: HLA-DR+ inflammation-associated blood Treg cells. Here the CDR3 reads CASSLSGDRPYGYTF.